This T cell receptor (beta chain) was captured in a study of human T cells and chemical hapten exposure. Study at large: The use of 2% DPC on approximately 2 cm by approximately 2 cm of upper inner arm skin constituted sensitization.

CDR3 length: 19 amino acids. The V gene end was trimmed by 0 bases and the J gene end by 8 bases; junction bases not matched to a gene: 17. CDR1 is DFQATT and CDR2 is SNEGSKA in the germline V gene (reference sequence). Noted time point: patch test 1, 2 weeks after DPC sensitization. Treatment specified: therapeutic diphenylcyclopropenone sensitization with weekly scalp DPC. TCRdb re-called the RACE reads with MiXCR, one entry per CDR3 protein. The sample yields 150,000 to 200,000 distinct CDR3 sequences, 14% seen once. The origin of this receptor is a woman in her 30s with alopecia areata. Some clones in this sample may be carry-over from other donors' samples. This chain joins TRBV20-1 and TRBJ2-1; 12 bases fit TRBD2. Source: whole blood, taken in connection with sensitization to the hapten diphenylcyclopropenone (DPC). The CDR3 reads CSAREPTGGLAGAGHEQFF. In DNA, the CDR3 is TGCAGTGCTAGAGAACCCACGGGGGGACTAGCGGGTGCGGGCCATGAGCAGTTCTTC.